The 16 T cell receptor beta chains listed next were all sequenced from one sample in a study of T cells in Graves' hyperthyroidism and ophthalmopathy. Amplification yielded TCR beta CDR3 regions, with RNA transcripts as the source. The study used the HTBI primer set for a first-round RT-PCR of the TCR CDR3. TCRdb ran MiXCR on the multiplex PCR reads and lists one entry per CDR3 protein. The sample lists about 530,000 distinct CDR3 sequences; over 15% were seen once. What was sequenced was blood. These receptors originate from a young woman with Graves' ophthalmopathy.

This clonotype occurred a few times. The junction and the germline gene differ at one end; a read error may be behind it. This chain links TRBV29-1 with TRBJ2-1; D might be TRBD2 (5 bases). CDR1 is SQVTM and CDR2 is ANQGSEA in the germline V gene. CDR3 size: 14 residues. The CDR3 coding sequence is TGCAGCGCTGAAAAGGACTCCTCCTACAATGAGCAGTTCTTC. Residues: CSAEKDSSYNEQFF.

The chain has TRBV5-1 and TRBJ2-4; 7 nucleotides align to TRBD2. The CDR3 is 23 residues long. Unmatched junction bases numbered 31, after V lost 4 bases and J lost 3 bases. CDR1 SGHRS and CDR2 YFSETQ come from the germline V gene. CDR3 bases: TGCGCCAGCAGCAAGGACGGGACTACTCACATCCTCCGTACGGAGCGCGGCAAAAACATTCAGTACTTC. Translating gives CASSKDGTTHILRTERGKNIQYF.

The sample holds a few counts of this clonotype. The genes are TRBV28 and TRBJ1-2; 9 positions match TRBD1. The junction had 11 bases not matched to a gene; V was cut back by 0 bases and J by 3 bases. The CDR3 is made up of 18 amino acids. CDR1 and CDR2 from the germline V gene are MDHEN and SYDVKM. The CDR3 region is CASSLWGRGTGFDYGYTF. For the CDR3, the DNA is TGTGCCAGCAGTTTATGGGGGCGGGGGACAGGGTTCGACTATGGCTACACCTTC.

The chain recombines TRBV29-1 with TRBJ1-1, with D hard to call. The V end lost 4 bases, the J end lost 0 bases, and 9 bases lay between the germline ends. CDR1 is SQVTM, CDR2 ANQGSEA, per germline. The CDR3 has 13 residues. The CDR3 reads CSVGNGMNTEAFF. The CDR3 DNA sequence: TGCAGCGTTGGTAACGGCATGAACACTGAAGCTTTCTTT.

This rearrangement joins TRBV7-9 to TRBJ1-1; D uncertain. Trimming left V 1 base short and J 4 bases short, with 13 bases between. The CDR3 runs to 15 residues. Germline CDR1 reads SEHNR; CDR2 reads FQNEAQ (reference sequence). CDR3: CASSLEPVGSTEAFF. CDR3 bases: TGTGCCAGCAGCTTAGAGCCCGTAGGGAGCACTGAAGCTTTCTTT.

The CDR3 region is CASSPLGAVGYEQYF. As DNA, the CDR3 is TGTGCCAGCAGCCCACTTGGGGCAGTTGGATACGAGCAGTACTTC. The chain uses TRBV14 and TRBJ2-7, with D tentatively TRBD1 (5 bases). Germline CDR1 is SGHDN and CDR2 is FVKESK. The ends were cut back, 4 bases at V and 4 bases at J, with 17 bases in the middle. This CDR3 is built from 15 residues.

This clonotype appeared a few times. V is TRBV6-2 or TRBV6-3 and J is TRBJ2-7, with 9 positions matching TRBD1. CDR1 is MNHEY, CDR2 SVGEGT, per germline. This CDR3 is built from 14 residues. J lost 5 bases, V lost 7 bases, and 9 bases had no gene match. The CDR3 region has the DNA TGTGCCAGCACAACCGGGACAGGGTTCCACGAGCAGTACTTC. Protein sequence: CASTTGTGFHEQYF.

This clonotype appeared many times. This rearrangement joins TRBV5-1 to TRBJ1-2; D remains unclear. The CDR3 loop spans 15 amino acids. In germline, CDR1 is SGHRS, CDR2 YFSETQ. V dropped 3 bases and J dropped 0 bases, with 12 bases sitting between them. The CDR3 sequence is CASSSRATSNYGYTF. CDR3 coding DNA: TGCGCCAGCAGCTCCCGGGCAACCTCTAACTATGGCTACACCTTC.

This clonotype showed up many times. The V call is TRBV7-9, the J call TRBJ2-1, with D tentatively TRBD1 (5 bases). V was trimmed by 5 bases and J by 10 bases, leaving 12 bases between them. CDR3 length: 12 residues. Germline V CDR1 and CDR2: SEHNR, FQNEAQ (reference sequence). CDR3 sequence reads: CASSADNNEQFF. The CDR3 nucleotides read TGTGCCAGCAGCGCGGACAATAACGAGCAGTTCTTC.

A few counts support this clonotype. V usage is TRBV7-9 and J usage is TRBJ2-7; D gene unclear. This CDR3 is 16 amino acids long. Per germline, CDR1 SEHNR and CDR2 FQNEAQ (reference sequence). The V end was cut by 1 base, the J end by 2 bases, with 15 bases between. CDR3 amino acids: CASSLVVGPRTYEQYF. The CDR3 DNA follows: TGTGCCAGCAGCTTAGTTGTTGGACCGAGGACCTACGAGCAGTACTTC.

This clonotype has at least ten counts. The chain joins TRBV7-2 to TRBJ2-2, with TRBD2 matching over 10 bases. Trimming took 5 bases from V and 3 from J; bases not matched to a gene: 9. There are 17 residues in the CDR3. Germline CDR1 reads SGHTA; CDR2 reads FQGNSA. DNA of the CDR3: TGTGCCAGCAGCCTGGTTAGCGGGAGGATGGACACCGGGGAGCTGTTTTTT. As protein: CASSLVSGRMDTGELFF. Filled out from reference TRBV7-2 and TRBJ2-2, the complete variable domain reads GAGVSQSPSNKVTEKGKDVELRCDPISGHTALYWYRQSLGQGLEFLIYFQGNSAPDKSGLPSDRFSAERTGGSVSTLTIQRTQQEDSAVYLCASSLVSGRMDTGELFFGEGSRLTVL.

This clonotype was seen many times. The chain links TRBV5-1 to TRBJ2-5; 15 nucleotides line up with TRBD2. The CDR3 length is 17 residues. V trimming: 3 bases; J trimming: 4 bases; junction bases outside the gene matches: 7. Germline V CDR1 and CDR2: SGHRS, YFSETQ. CDR3 region: CASSYGGLAGGIETQYF. The DNA for the CDR3 is TGCGCCAGCAGCTACGGGGGACTAGCGGGAGGAATAGAGACCCAGTACTTC.

The table lists this clonotype with a few counts. The CDR3 DNA reads TGCAGCGTTGAAGACAGGGGGCAAGAGCACGAGCAGTACTTC. It translates to CSVEDRGQEHEQYF. J is TRBJ2-7 and V is TRBV29-1; 8 nucleotides match TRBD1. CDR1 and CDR2 from the germline V gene are SQVTM and ANQGSEA. This CDR3 comprises 14 residues. J was trimmed by 5 bases and V by 0 bases; bases with no gene match: 6.

This clonotype showed up many times. This chain joins TRBV18 and TRBJ2-3; tentative D call: TRBD2 (6 bases). Between the trimmed V and J ends, which lost 3 bases and 4 bases, there was a span of 14 bases. The CDR3 is 15 residues long. Germline V lookup: CDR1 KGHSH, CDR2 LQKENI. DNA of the CDR3: TGTGCCAGCTCACCTCGGGACTCCCGGGCAGATACGCAGTATTTT. It yields the protein CASSPRDSRADTQYF.

This clonotype came up many times. The chain carries TRBV18 and TRBJ2-1, with D uncertain. The V and J ends lost 4 bases and 4 bases respectively, with 17 bases between them. CDR3 size: 16 residues. The germline gives CDR1 KGHSH, CDR2 LQKENI. The CDR3 coding sequence is TGTGCCAGCTCACTCGCTTCGGACCCGAGATACAATGAGCAGTTCTTC. Amino acid sequence: CASSLASDPRYNEQFF.

The table lists this clonotype with many counts. The rearrangement joins TRBV2 to TRBJ1-3; no clear D gene. V was pared by 7 bases and J by 0 bases, with 10 bases between. This CDR3 comprises 14 residues. The germline CDR1 and CDR2 sequences are SNHLY and FYNNEI. The CDR3 is CASTEQASGNTIYF. CDR3 sequence (DNA): TGTGCCAGCACCGAGCAGGCCTCTGGAAACACCATATATTTT.